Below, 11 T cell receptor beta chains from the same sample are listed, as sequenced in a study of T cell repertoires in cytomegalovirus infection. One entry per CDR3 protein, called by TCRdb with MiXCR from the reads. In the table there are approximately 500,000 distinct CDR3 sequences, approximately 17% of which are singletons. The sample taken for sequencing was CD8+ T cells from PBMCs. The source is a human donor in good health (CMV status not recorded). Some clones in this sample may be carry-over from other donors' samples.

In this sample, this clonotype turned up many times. CDR3 coding DNA: TGTGCCAGCATCCCCCCGGCGGGAGGTACCTACAATGAGCAGTTCTTC. Its translation: CASIPPAGGTYNEQFF. This sequence joins TRBV7-9 and TRBJ2-1; the match to TRBD2 covers 8 bases. With 7 bases clipped from V and 2 bases from J, the junction kept 10 bases outside the gene matches. The CDR3 consists of 16 residues. Germline V gene lookup returns CDR1 SEHNR and CDR2 FQNEAQ (reference sequence). The full variable domain, in which reference TRBV7-9 and TRBJ2-1 provide the parts outside the CDR3, is DTGVSQNPRHKITKRGQNVTFRCDPISEHNRLYWYRQTLGQGPEFLTYFQNEAQLEKSRLLSDRFSAERPKGSFSTLEIQRTEQGDSAMYLCASIPPAGGTYNEQFFGPGTRLTVL.

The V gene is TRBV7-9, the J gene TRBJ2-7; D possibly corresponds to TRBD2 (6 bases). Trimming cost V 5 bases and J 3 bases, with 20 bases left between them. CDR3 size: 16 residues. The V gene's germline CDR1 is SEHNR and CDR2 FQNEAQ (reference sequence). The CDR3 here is CASSPERRDHFYEQYF. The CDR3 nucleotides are TGTGCCAGCAGCCCGGAAAGGAGGGATCATTTCTACGAGCAGTACTTC.

For the CDR3, the DNA is TGTGCCAGCAGTTTTTTCGCTAGCGGGGTTAACAATGAGCAGTTCTTC. Translating gives CASSFFASGVNNEQFF. The V call is TRBV12-3 or TRBV12-4, the J call TRBJ2-1; 9 nucleotides align to TRBD2. The CDR3 has 16 amino acids. With 3 bases clipped from V and 5 bases from J, the junction kept 8 bases outside the gene matches.

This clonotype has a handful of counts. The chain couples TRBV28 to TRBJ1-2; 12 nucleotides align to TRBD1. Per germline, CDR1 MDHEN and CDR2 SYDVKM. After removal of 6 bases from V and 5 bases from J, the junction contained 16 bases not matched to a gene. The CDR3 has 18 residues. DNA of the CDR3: TGTGCCAGCAGCCACATCCCGGGACAGGGGGCGATACAGTATGGCTACACCTTC. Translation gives CASSHIPGQGAIQYGYTF.

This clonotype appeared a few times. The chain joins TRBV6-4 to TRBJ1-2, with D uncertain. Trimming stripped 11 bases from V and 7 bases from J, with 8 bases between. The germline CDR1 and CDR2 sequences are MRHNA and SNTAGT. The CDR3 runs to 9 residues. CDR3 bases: TGTGCCTTAGTCAGTGGCTACACCTTC. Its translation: CALVSGYTF.

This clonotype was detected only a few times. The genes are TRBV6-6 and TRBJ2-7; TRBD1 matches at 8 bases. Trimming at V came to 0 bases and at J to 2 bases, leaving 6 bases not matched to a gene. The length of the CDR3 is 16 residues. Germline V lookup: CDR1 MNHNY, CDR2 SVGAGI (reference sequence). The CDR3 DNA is TGTGCCAGCAGTTACTCAACAGGGGGGATTGCCTACGAGCAGTACTTC. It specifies CASSYSTGGIAYEQYF.

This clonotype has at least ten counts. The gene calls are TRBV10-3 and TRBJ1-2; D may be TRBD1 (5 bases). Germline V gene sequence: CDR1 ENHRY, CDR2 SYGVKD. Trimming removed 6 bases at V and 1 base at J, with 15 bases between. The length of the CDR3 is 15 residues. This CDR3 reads CAIRTGGAGNYGYTF. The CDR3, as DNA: TGTGCCATCAGGACGGGGGGAGCGGGTAACTATGGCTACACCTTC.

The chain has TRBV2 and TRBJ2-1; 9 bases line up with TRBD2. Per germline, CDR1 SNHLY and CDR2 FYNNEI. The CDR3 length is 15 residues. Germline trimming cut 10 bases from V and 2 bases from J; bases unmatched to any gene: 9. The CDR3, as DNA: TGTGCCACGTTTTTAGCGGGAGACCCCTACAATGAGCAGTTCTTC. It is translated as CATFLAGDPYNEQFF.

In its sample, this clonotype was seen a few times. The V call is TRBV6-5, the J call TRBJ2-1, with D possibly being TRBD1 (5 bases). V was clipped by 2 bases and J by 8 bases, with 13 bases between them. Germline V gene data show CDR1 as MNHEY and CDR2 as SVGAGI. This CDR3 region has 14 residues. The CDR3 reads CASSYNGREYEQFF. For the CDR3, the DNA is TGTGCCAGCAGTTACAACGGCAGGGAATATGAGCAGTTCTTC.

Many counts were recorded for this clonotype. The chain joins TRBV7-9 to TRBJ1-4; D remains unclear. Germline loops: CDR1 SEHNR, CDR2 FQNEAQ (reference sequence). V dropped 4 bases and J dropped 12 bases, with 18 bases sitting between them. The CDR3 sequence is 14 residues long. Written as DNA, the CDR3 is TGTGCCAGCAGCTCCGACCTCTCTTGGCCCGAACTGTTTTTT. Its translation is CASSSDLSWPELFF.

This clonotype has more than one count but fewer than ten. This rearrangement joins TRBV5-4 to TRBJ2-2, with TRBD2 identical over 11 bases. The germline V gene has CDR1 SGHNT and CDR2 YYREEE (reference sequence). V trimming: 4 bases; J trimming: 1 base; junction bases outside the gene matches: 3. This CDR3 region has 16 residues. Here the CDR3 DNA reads TGTGCCAGCAGCGAGGGGACTAGCGGGAACACCGGGGAGCTGTTTTTT. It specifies CASSEGTSGNTGELFF.